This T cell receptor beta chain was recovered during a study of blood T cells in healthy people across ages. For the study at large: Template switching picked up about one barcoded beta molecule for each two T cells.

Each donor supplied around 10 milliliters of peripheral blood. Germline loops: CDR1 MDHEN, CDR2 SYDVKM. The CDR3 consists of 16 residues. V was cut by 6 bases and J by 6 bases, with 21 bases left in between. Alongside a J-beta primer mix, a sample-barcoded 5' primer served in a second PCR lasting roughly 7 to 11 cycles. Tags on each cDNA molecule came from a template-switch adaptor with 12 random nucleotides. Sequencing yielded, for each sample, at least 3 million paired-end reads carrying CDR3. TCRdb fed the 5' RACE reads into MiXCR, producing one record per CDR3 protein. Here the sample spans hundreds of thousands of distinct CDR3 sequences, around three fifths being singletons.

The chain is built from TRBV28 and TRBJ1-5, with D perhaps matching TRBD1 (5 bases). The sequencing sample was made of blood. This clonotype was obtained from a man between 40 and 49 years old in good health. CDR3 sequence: CASSPEGCGEGQPQHF. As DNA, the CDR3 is TGTGCCAGCAGCCCGGAGGGGTGTGGGGAAGGTCAGCCCCAGCATTTT.